The next 13 T cell receptor beta chains were all read from a single sample in a study of blood T cell repertoires in COVID-19. Measured with immunoSEQ multiplex PCR; TCRdb has only the in-frame clones, and not every one. Of approximately 180,000 clones detected, around 80% appear once; the ten largest clones hold roughly 9%. Input material: peripheral blood. The receptors here all came from a woman aged 70-85 years with acute or convalescent COVID-19.

The gene calls are TRBV4-3 and TRBJ1-3, with D maybe TRBD1 (5 bases). Germline-derived CDR1 and CDR2 are LGHNA and YSLEER. CDR3 length: 16 amino acids. Trimming removed 0 bases at V and 0 bases at J, with 9 bases between. CDR3: CASSQDLDSSGNTIYF. The CDR3 nucleotides read TGCGCCAGCAGCCAAGATCTTGACAGCTCTGGAAACACCATATATTTT.

The chain links TRBV4-2 to TRBJ2-2; no definite D call. Trimming removed 0 bases from V and 4 bases from J, with 6 bases in between. CDR3 length: 14 residues. Germline lookup yields CDR1 LGHNA and CDR2 YNFKEQ. CDR3 sequence (DNA): TGTGCCAGCAGCCAAGATTCCTTCACCGGGGAGCTGTTTTTT. Translated: CASSQDSFTGELFF.

The rearrangement links TRBV5-6 to TRBJ2-7; 7 bases line up with TRBD1. CDR3 length: 14 residues. Germline V gene lookup returns CDR1 SGHDT and CDR2 YYEEEE. The V gene end was trimmed by 0 bases and the J gene end by 6 bases; junction bases not matched to a gene: 6. The CDR3 region is CASSLERGRSEQYF. The CDR3 coding sequence is TGTGCCAGCAGCTTGGAGAGGGGGCGAAGCGAGCAGTACTTC.

This chain links TRBV18 with TRBJ2-7, with D perhaps TRBD2 (6 bases). CDR1 and CDR2 from the germline V gene are KGHSH and LQKENI. Deletions cut 1 base from V and 4 bases from J, with 8 bases between. This CDR3 contains 13 residues. CDR3 nucleotides: TGTGCCAGCTCACCACAGGGGAGGTACGAGCAGTACTTC. Protein product: CASSPQGRYEQYF.

To note about this clone: A junction boundary mismatches the germline segment, possibly from a read error. The genes are TRBV28 and TRBJ2-7; possibly TRBD2 for D (5 bases). CDR3 length: 12 residues. Per germline, CDR1 MDHEN and CDR2 SYDVKM. In nucleotides, the CDR3 is TGTGCCAGCTCCACACTGCCTGATGGACTTAGCTTC. Translating gives CASSTLPDGLSF. Combining the CDR3 with reference TRBV28 and TRBJ2-7 gives the whole variable domain DVKVTQSSRYLVKRTGEKVFLECVQDMDHENMFWYRQDPGLGLRLIYFSYDVKMKEKGDIPEGYSVSREKKERFSLILESASTNQTSMYLCASSTLPDGLSFGPGTRLTVT.

The chain carries TRBV5-1 and TRBJ1-1, with no clear D. V lost 0 bases and J lost 4, with 7 bases in between. This CDR3 spans 13 amino acids. Germline-derived CDR1 and CDR2 are SGHRS and YFSETQ. The CDR3 coding sequence is TGCGCCAGCAGCTTGGCAGGATCCACTGAAGCTTTCTTT. This translates into CASSLAGSTEAFF.

This chain links TRBV3-1 (or the pseudogene TRBV3-2) with TRBJ1-5; D unclear. This CDR3 has 13 residues. Germline CDR1 and CDR2: LGHDT and YNNKEL (reference sequence). Trimming removed 0 bases from V and 4 bases from J, with 4 bases in between. This chain's CDR3 is CASSQDMNQPQHF. CDR3 bases: TGTGCCAGCAGCCAAGATATGAATCAGCCCCAGCATTTT.

V usage is TRBV2 and J usage is TRBJ2-7; 10 nucleotides agree with TRBD2. This CDR3 spans 15 amino acids. Trimming at V came to 7 bases and at J to 3 bases, leaving 9 bases not matched to a gene. Germline CDR1 reads SNHLY; CDR2 reads FYNNEI. The CDR3 nucleotides are TGTGCCAGCAAAAGTCAGCCTAGCGGGAGCTACGAGCAGTACTTC. Its translation is CASKSQPSGSYEQYF.

The chain has TRBV24-1 and TRBJ1-1, with D uncertain. Deletions cut 3 bases from V and 9 bases from J, with 19 bases between. The CDR3 is 15 residues long. CDR1 KGHDR and CDR2 SFDVKD come from the germline V gene. Here the CDR3 reads CATSDSTKDFFKAFF. The CDR3 nucleotides read TGTGCCACCAGTGATAGTACCAAGGACTTTTTCAAAGCTTTCTTT.

The CDR3 DNA reads as TGCGCCAGCAGCCAAGAGGGATGGTATACAGGGGCTGAGCAGTTCTTC. Encoded protein: CASSQEGWYTGAEQFF. V and J are TRBV4-3 and TRBJ2-1, with 7 positions matching TRBD1. CDR3 length equals 16 residues. The ends lost 0 bases at V and 9 bases at J; junction bases unmatched: 11. CDR1 and CDR2 from the germline V gene are LGHNA and YSLEER.

The table lists this clone with a few counts. This rearrangement joins TRBV7-8 to TRBJ2-1, with 7 bases lining up with TRBD2. The CDR3 runs to 13 residues. The V gene end was trimmed by 5 bases and the J gene end by 14 bases; junction bases not matched to a gene: 12. CDR1 is SGHVS and CDR2 is FQNEAQ in the germline V gene. The CDR3 loop reads CASSRWGGVDKFF. The DNA for the CDR3 is TGTGCCAGCAGCCGCTGGGGGGGGGTGGATAAGTTCTTC.

In DNA, the CDR3 is TGTGCCAGCAGCTTGTCGGGGGGTAAAGATACGCAGTATTTT. It codes for CASSLSGGKDTQYF. The rearrangement links TRBV5-4 to TRBJ2-3; 7 bases fit TRBD2. The CDR3 extends over 14 amino acids. The V segment lost 1 base and the J segment 5 bases; nucleotides outside the gene matches: 4. Germline loops: CDR1 SGHNT, CDR2 YYREEE (reference sequence).

CDR3 in amino acids: CASSPIGGSTIYF. CDR3 nucleotides: TGTGCCAGCAGCCCCATCGGGGGGAGCACCATATATTTT. V is TRBV16 and J is TRBJ1-3; possibly TRBD1 for D (5 bases). This CDR3 has 13 residues. Germline CDR1 reads KGHSY; CDR2 reads FQNENV. V dropped 4 bases and J dropped 9 bases, with 13 bases sitting between them.